Given below is one TCR beta chain in context. This specimen comes from a study of OX40 agonist ivuxolimab in advanced cancers. Background on the study: Patients were treated with ivuxolimab, an agonistic anti-OX40 (CD134) antibody.

Trimming took 8 bases from V and 3 from J; bases not matched to a gene: 5. There are 13 residues in the CDR3. Germline V gives CDR1 LNHNV, CDR2 YYDKDF (reference sequence). The repertoire was sequenced with immunoSEQ multiplex PCR; TCRdb's copy has only in-frame clones and lacks some. The repertoire consists of about 77,000 clones, with roughly 90% occurring once and the leading ten covering approximately 2.4%. The sample was CD4+ or CD8+ T cells sorted from blood, taken in a trial of the OX40 agonist ivuxolimab. The sequence derives from an adult with an advanced solid tumor such as melanoma, head and neck, liver or kidney cancer. The chain recombines TRBV15 with TRBJ1-2; TRBD1 aligns across 8 bases. This CDR3 reads CATSRGLDYGYTF. The CDR3, as DNA: TGTGCCACCTCCAGGGGGCTTGACTATGGCTACACCTTC.